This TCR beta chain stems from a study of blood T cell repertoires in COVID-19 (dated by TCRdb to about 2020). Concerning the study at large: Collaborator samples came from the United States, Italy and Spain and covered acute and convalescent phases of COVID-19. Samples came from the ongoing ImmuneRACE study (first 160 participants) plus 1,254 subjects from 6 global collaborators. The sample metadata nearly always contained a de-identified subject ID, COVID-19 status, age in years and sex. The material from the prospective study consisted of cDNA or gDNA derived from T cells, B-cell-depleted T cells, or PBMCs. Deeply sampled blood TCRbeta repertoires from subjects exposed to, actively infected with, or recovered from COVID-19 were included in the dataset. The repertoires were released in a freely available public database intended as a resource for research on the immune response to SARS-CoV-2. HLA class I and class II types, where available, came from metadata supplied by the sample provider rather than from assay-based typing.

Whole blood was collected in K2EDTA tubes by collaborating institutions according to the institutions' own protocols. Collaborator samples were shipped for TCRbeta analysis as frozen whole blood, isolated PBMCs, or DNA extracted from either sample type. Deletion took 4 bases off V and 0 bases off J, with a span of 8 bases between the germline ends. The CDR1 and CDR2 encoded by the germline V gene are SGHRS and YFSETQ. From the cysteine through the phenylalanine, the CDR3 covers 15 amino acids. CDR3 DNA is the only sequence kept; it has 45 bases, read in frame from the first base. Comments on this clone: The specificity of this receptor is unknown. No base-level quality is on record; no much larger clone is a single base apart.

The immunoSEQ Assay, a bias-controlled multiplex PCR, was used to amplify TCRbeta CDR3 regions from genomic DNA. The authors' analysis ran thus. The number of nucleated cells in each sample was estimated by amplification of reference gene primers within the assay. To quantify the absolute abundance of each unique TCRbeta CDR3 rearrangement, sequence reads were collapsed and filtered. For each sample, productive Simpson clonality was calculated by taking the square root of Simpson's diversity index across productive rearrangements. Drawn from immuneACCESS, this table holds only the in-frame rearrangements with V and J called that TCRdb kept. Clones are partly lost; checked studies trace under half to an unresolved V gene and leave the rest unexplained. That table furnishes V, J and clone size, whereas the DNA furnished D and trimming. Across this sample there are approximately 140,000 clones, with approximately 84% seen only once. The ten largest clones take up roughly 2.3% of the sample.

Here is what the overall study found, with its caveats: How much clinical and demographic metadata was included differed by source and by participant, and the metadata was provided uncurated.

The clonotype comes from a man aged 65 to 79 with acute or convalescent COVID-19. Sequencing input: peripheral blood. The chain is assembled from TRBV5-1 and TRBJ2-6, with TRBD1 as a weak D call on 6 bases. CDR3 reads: CASSPDSSGANVLTF. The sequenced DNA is TGCGCCAGCAGCCCGGACAGCTCTGGGGCCAACGTCCTGACTTTC.